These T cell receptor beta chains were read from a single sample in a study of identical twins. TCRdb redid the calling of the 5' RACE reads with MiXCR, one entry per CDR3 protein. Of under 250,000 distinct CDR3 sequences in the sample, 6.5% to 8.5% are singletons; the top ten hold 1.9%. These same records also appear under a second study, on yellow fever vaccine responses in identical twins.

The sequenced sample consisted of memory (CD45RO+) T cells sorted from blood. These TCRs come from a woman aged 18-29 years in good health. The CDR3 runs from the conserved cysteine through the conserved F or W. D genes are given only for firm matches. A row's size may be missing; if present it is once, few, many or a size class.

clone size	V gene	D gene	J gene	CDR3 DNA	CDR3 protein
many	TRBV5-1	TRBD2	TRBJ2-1	TGCGCCAGCAGCACCGCGGGGGGGGGGCCGGATGAGCAGTTCTTC	CASSTAGGGPDEQFF
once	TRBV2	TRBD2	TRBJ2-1	TGTGCCAGCAGTGAAGGTCTCGGACTAGCGTCTTTTAATGAGCAGTTCTTC	CASSEGLGLASFNEQFF
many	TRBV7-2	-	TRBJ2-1	TGTGCCAGCAGCCTTAGGGGGGTTGAGCAGTTCTTC	CASSLRGVEQFF
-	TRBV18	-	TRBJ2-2	TGTGCCAGCTCACCAGACGGGATGAACACCGGGGAGCTGTTTTTT	CASSPDGMNTGELFF
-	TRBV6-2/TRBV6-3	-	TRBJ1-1	TGTGCCAGCAGTCTTCGTCCACATGAAGCTTTCTTT	CASSLRPHEAFF
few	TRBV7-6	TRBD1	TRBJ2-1	TGTGCCAGCAGCTTAGTCGGTGGACAGGGGGGAAATGAGCAGTTCTTC	CASSLVGGQGGNEQFF
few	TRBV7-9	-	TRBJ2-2	TGTGCCAGCAGCAGGGGGTTGGACACCGGGGAGCTGTTTTTT	CASSRGLDTGELFF
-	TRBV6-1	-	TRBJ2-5	TGTGCCAGCAGTGAAGCGCAGCCGGGAATTCAGACCCAGTACTTC	CASSEAQPGIQTQYF
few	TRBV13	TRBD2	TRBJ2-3	TGTGCCAGCAGCTCCCCTAGCGGGGGGGCTTTAGATACGCAGTATTTT	CASSSPSGGALDTQYF
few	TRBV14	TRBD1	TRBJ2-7	TGTGCCAGCAGCCAAGAGTTTCGGACAGGAGGTACCTACGAGCAGTACTTC	CASSQEFRTGGTYEQYF
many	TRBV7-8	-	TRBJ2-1	TGTGCCAGCAGCTTAGCGCCCCTAAGCTCCTACAATGAGCAGTTCTTC	CASSLAPLSSYNEQFF
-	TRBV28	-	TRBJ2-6	TGTGCCAGCAGTTTTAGAGGCAGCTCTGGGGCCAACGTCCTGACTTTC	CASSFRGSSGANVLTF
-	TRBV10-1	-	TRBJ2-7	TGCGCCAGCAGTGACGGGGAGTTGGACGAGCAGTACTTC	CASSDGELDEQYF
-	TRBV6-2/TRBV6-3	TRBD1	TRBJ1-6	TGTGCCAGCGGAAAAAAGCGCGGGGGACAGGGGCCCAGCTCCTATAATTCACCCCTCCACTTT	CASGKKRGGQGPSSYNSPLHF
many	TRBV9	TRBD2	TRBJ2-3	TGTGCCAGCAGCTACAGCGGGGGGGCAGATACGCAGTATTTT	CASSYSGGADTQYF
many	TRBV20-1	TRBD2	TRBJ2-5	TGCAGTGCTAGAGATTCGGGACGGGGGGGCTGGGAGACCCAGTACTTC	CSARDSGRGGWETQYF
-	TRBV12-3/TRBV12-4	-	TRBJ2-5	TGTGCCAGCAGTCAAATCCAAGAGACCCAGTACTTC	CASSQIQETQYF
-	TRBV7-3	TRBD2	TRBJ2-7	TGTGCCAGCAGCTTAAGCGGGGGGAACTCCTACGAGCAGTACTTC	CASSLSGGNSYEQYF
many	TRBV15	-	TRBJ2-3	TGTGCCACCAGCACACAGGGCTCCACAGATACGCAGTATTTT	CATSTQGSTDTQYF
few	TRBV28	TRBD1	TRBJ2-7	TGTGCCAGCAGTTCAGATCACGGGACAGGGGTCTACGAGCAGTACTTC	CASSSDHGTGVYEQYF
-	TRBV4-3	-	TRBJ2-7	TGCGCCAGCAGCCAAGATCAGAGGGGTCATGCCTACGAGCAGTACTTC	CASSQDQRGHAYEQYF